These T cell receptor beta chains were read from a single sample in a study of technical replicates of blood from several donors. Generated by immunoSEQ multiplex PCR, the TCRdb table keeps only in-frame clones and is missing some. Among 65,000 to 95,000 clones, approximately 97% were seen once, and the ten largest hold 0.29%. Sequencing was performed on T cells isolated from PBMCs. The receptor source for this set is a human donor in good health. CDR3s leave out the opening cysteine and the closing phenylalanine or tryptophan. The order of the fields is J gene, D gene, V gene, CDR3 protein. The D gene is left open where the match is weak.

TRBJ1-4 TRBD1 TRBV5-1 ASSLEGQGREKLF
TRBJ2-7 TRBD2 TRBV19 ASSTSSGRMYEQY
TRBJ1-5 NA TRBV30 AWTQEYSNQPQH
TRBJ1-3 NA TRBV11-3 ASSTGTGNTIY
TRBJ2-7 TRBD1 TRBV27 ATGGASYEQY
TRBJ2-4 TRBD1 TRBV9 ASSVADRDKNIQY
TRBJ2-1 NA TRBV6-4 ASSPGEENNEQF
TRBJ2-7 TRBD2 TRBV27 ASSLGGGSANEQY
TRBJ2-5 TRBD2 TRBV4-1 ASSQYGLAGEETQY
TRBJ1-2 NA TRBV2 ASSVDSAGYT
TRBJ1-1 NA TRBV27 ASRLGGANTEAF
TRBJ2-3 NA TRBV19 ASSLSSTDTQY
TRBJ2-1 TRBD2 TRBV7-9 AIESGRGYNEQF
TRBJ1-5 NA TRBV19 ASSTQDQQGQPQH
TRBJ2-7 NA TRBV11-2 ASSLFSSYEQY
TRBJ2-7 TRBD2 TRBV5-4 ASSATSGSYEQY
TRBJ2-1 TRBD1 TRBV16 ASSQYRGNEQF
TRBJ1-1 NA TRBV6-5 ASSSLAGPFTEAF
TRBJ1-4 TRBD1 TRBV19 ASRRDRVNEKLF
TRBJ2-3 NA TRBV14 ASSPYPGSTQY
TRBJ1-2 TRBD1 TRBV5-1 ASSSDTQGAAGYT
TRBJ2-7 TRBD2 TRBV6-5 ASSYLPGGSGYEQY
TRBJ1-1 TRBD1 TRBV5-6 ASSWRTGQVFTEAF
TRBJ1-1 NA TRBV6-1 ASSSQTGEAF
TRBJ2-1 TRBD2 TRBV7-8 ASSLVLAGRRLYNEQF
TRBJ2-7 TRBD1 TRBV29-1 SVPAGTGLGEQY
TRBJ2-1 NA TRBV6-6 ASSYDRTYYNEQF
TRBJ2-4 NA TRBV28 ASSLQGAKNIQY
TRBJ2-7 NA TRBV2 ASFLPGPFYEQY
TRBJ2-1 NA TRBV7-9 ASSRTRTDNNEQF
TRBJ2-3 NA TRBV5-8 ASSLIRDTGSTQY
TRBJ1-2 NA TRBV11-1 ASSLVGYGYT
TRBJ1-1 NA TRBV19 ASKVPGWNTEAF
TRBJ1-5 TRBD1 TRBV19 ASGDRLNQPQH
TRBJ1-1 NA TRBV7-9 ASSLNREGAEAF
TRBJ2-7 TRBD2 TRBV27 ASSAQLAGGYEQY
TRBJ1-1 TRBD1 TRBV9 ASSLSRDRVHTEAF
TRBJ1-4 NA TRBV10-3 AIRDKTNEKLF
TRBJ2-3 TRBD2 TRBV18 ASSHRGSGTDTQY
TRBJ1-4 NA TRBV6-6 ASRASTNEKLF
TRBJ2-2 NA TRBV29-1 SVEDLHTGELF
TRBJ2-7 TRBD2 TRBV23-1 ASSQLGLAASYEQY
TRBJ2-1 TRBD2 TRBV4-2 ASSQARLREGSNEQF
TRBJ2-7 TRBD2 TRBV27 ASADWGGTYEQY
TRBJ2-7 TRBD2 TRBV7-9 ASSLGAGADYEQY
TRBJ2-7 TRBD2 TRBV30 AWSVAAGGSYEQY
TRBJ1-1 NA TRBV30 AWSYQGETEAF
TRBJ2-1 TRBD2 TRBV30 AWSVQLAAYNEQF
TRBJ2-3 NA TRBV9 ASSVPAASTDTQY
TRBJ1-3 NA TRBV15 ATSRVLSSGNTIY
TRBJ1-3 NA TRBV6-5 ASWRGSGNTIY
TRBJ2-7 TRBD1 TRBV6-6 ASSRDRGAQQY
TRBJ1-2 NA TRBV18 ASSSGGGYT
TRBJ2-1 TRBD2 TRBV9 ASSGSGDDNEQF